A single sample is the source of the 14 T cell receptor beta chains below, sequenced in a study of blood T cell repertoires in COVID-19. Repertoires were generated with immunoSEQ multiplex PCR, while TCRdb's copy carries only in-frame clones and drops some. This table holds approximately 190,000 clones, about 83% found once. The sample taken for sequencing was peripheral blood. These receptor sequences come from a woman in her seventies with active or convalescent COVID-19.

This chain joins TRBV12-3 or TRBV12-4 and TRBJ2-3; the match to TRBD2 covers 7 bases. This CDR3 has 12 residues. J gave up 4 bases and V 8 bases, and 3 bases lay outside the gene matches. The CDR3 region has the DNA TGTGCCAGCTGTCGGGGGGCAGATACGCAGTATTTT. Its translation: CASCRGADTQYF.

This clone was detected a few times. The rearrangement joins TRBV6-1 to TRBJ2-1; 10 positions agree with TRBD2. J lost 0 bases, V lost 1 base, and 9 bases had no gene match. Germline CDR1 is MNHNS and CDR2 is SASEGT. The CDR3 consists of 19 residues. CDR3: CASSEVGRLAGSSYNEQFF. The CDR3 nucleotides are TGTGCCAGCAGTGAAGTGGGGCGACTAGCGGGTAGCTCCTACAATGAGCAGTTCTTC.

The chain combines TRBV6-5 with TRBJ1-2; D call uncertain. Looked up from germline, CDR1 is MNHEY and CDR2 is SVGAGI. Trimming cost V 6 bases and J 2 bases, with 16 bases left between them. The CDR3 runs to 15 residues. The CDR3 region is CASSLAATANYGYTF. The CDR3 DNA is TGTGCCAGCAGCTTAGCGGCTACAGCCAACTATGGCTACACCTTC.

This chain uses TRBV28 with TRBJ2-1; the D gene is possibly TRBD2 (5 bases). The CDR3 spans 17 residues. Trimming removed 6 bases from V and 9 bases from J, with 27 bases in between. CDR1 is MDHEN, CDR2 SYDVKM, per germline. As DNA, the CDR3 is TGTGCCAGCAGCCCCCGGGCAGCGGCTGGTTCGGGTGGTGAGCAGTTCTTC. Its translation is CASSPRAAAGSGGEQFF. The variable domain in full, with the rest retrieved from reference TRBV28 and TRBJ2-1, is DVKVTQSSRYLVKRTGEKVFLECVQDMDHENMFWYRQDPGLGLRLIYFSYDVKMKEKGDIPEGYSVSREKKERFSLILESASTNQTSMYLCASSPRAAAGSGGEQFFGPGTRLTVL.

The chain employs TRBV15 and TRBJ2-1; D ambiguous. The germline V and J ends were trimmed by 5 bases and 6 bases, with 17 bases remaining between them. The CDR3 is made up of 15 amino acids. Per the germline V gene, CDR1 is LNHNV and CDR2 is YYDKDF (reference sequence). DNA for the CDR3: TGTGCCACCAGCTACCGTGTGACTTCGGGCAATGAGCAGTTCTTC. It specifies CATSYRVTSGNEQFF.

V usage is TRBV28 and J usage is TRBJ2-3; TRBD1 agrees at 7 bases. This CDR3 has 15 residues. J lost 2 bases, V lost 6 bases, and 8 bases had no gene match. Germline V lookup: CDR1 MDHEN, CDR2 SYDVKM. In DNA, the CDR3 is TGTGCCAGCAGCGGACAGGCCCTTTTCACAGATACGCAGTATTTT. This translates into CASSGQALFTDTQYF.

DNA of the CDR3: TGTGCCAGTAGCGGGGGACAGGTCGCAACTAATGAAAAACTGTTTTTT. It specifies CASSGGQVATNEKLFF. The gene calls are TRBV19 and TRBJ1-4, with 8 bases matching TRBD1. J lost 0 bases, V lost 6 bases, and 6 bases had no gene match. CDR3 length equals 16 residues. CDR1 and CDR2 from the germline V gene are LNHDA and SQIVND (reference sequence). Drawing the rest from reference TRBV19 and TRBJ1-4, the complete variable domain is DGGITQSPKYLFRKEGQNVTLSCEQNLNHDAMYWYRQDPGQGLRLIYYSQIVNDFQKGDIAEGYSVSREKKESFPLTVTSAQKNPTAFYLCASSGGQVATNEKLFFGSGTQLSVL.

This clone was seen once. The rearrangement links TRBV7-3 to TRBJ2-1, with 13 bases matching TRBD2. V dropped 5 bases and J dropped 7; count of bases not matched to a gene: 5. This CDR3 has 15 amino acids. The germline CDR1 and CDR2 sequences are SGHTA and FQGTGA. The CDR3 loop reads CASSLRTSGRNEQFF. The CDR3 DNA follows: TGTGCCAGCAGCCTCCGGACTAGCGGGAGAAATGAGCAGTTCTTC.

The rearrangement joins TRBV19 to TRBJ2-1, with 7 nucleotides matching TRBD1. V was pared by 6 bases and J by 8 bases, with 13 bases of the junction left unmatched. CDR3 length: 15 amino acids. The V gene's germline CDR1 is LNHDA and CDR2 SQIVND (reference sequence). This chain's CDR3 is CASRPRQGRADEQFF. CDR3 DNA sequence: TGTGCCAGTAGGCCCCGACAGGGTAGGGCTGATGAGCAGTTCTTC.

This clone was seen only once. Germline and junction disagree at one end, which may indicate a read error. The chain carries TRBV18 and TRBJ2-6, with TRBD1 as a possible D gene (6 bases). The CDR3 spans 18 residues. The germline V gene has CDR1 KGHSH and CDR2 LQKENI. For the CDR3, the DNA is TGTGCCGGCTCACCTCAGCTAACAGGGAGCTCTGGGGCCAACGTCCTGACTTTC. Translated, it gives CAGSPQLTGSSGANVLTF. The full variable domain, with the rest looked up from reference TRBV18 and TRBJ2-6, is NAGVMQNPRHLVRRRGQEARLRCSPMKGHSHVYWYRQLPEEGLKFMVYLQKENIIDESGMPKERFSAEFPKEGPSILRIQQVVRGDSAAYFCAGSPQLTGSSGANVLTFGAGSRLTVL.

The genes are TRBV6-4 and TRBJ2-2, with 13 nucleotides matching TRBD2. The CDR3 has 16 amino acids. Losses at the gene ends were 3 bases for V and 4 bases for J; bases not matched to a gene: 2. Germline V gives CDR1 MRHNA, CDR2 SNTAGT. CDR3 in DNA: TGTGCCAGCAGTGAAGGACTAGCGGGAGCCACCGGGGAGCTGTTTTTT. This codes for CASSEGLAGATGELFF.

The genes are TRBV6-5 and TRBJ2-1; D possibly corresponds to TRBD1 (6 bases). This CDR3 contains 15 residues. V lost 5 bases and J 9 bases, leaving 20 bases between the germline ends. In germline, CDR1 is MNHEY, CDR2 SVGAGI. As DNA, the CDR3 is TGTGCCAGCAGTCGTAACCGGGACAAAGAAACTGAGCAGTTCTTC. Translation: CASSRNRDKETEQFF.

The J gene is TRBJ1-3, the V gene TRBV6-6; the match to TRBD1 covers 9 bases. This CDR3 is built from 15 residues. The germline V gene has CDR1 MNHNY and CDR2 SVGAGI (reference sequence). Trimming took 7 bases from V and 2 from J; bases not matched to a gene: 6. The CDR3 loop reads CASKNDRGTGNTIYF. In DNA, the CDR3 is TGTGCCAGCAAAAACGACAGGGGGACTGGAAACACCATATATTTT.

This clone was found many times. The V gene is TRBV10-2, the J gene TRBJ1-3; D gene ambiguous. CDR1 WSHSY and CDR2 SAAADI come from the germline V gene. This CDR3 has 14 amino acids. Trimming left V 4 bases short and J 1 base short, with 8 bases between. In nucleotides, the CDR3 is TGCGCCAGCAGTGTCAGTGGTTCTGGAAACACCATATATTTT. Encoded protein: CASSVSGSGNTIYF.